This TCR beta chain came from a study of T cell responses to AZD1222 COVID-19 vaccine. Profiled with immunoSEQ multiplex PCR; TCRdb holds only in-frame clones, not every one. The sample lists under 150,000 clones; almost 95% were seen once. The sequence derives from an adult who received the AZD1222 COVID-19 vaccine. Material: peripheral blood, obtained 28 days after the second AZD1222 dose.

As DNA, the CDR3 is TGCAGTGCTAGTAGGGGACAGAGTTCCTACGAGCAGTACTTC. Protein product: CSASRGQSSYEQYF. The chain uses TRBV20-1 and TRBJ2-7; 7 bases match TRBD1. The CDR3 is 14 amino acids. Germline trimming cut 3 bases from V and 1 base from J; bases unmatched to any gene: 6. Germline values: CDR1 DFQATT, CDR2 SNEGSKA (reference sequence).